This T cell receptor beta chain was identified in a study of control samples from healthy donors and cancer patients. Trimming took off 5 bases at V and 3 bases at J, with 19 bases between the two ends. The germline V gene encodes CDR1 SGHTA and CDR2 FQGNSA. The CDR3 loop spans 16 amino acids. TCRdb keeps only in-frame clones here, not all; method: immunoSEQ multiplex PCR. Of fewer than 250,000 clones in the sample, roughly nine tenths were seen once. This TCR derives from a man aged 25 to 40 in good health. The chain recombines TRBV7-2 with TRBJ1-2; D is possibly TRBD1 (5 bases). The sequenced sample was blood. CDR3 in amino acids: CASSLGGVAVDYGYTF. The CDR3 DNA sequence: TGTGCCAGCAGCCTCGGGGGGGTCGCCGTGGACTATGGCTACACCTTC.